A single TCR beta chain is shown here with its context. This entry is derived from a study of blood T cell repertoires in COVID-19. Categorization into cohorts depended on clinical history that participants reported. The CDR3 has 14 amino acids. Germline V gene sequence: CDR1 MGHDK, CDR2 SYGVNS. Trimming removed 4 bases from V and 5 bases from J, with 15 bases in between. In the source study's methods: Amplification of reference gene primers provided the estimated nucleated cell counts. The table came from immunoSEQ multiplex PCR; TCRdb's copy has only in-frame clones and leaves some out. The V and J calls and clone size were taken over from that table, and D and trimming were inferred from the DNA. The data contain 150,000 to 250,000 clones, 82% of them singletons.

This receptor was taken from a man in his forties who had recovered from COVID-19. V gene TRBV25-1 combines with J gene TRBJ2-7; D is perhaps TRBD2 (6 bases). The sequenced sample consisted of PBMCs or T cells enriched from blood (not recorded which). The CDR3 protein is CASSGRDLLHEQYF. The DNA of the CDR3 is TGTGCCAGCAGTGGGAGGGACCTTTTGCACGAGCAGTACTTC.